The 3 T cell receptor beta chains below come from one sample, sequenced in a study of a mutant IDH1 vaccine in newly diagnosed glioma (dated by TCRdb to the early 2020s). This specimen's time point label, interpreted: week 5, during vaccination. Each vaccine dose was 300 ug of a 20-mer mutant IDH1 peptide in Montanide, given subcutaneously with topical imiquimod. Antigens of these TCRs are unknown. To prepare the library, the immunoSEQ multiplex PCR assay was applied. Held by TCRdb, this immuneACCESS table contains in-frame sequences only and omits some clones. Under half of the omission traces to an unresolved V gene where checked; the cause of the rest is unknown. Counted in this sample were tens of thousands of clones; over 75% of them appeared once. Under 0.7% of the sample is taken by the ten largest. The specimen comprised PBMCs, sampled from a glioma patient whose treatment included an IDH1 peptide vaccine. All receptors derive from a woman aged 45-59 years with glioma.

The chain joins TRBV25-1 to TRBJ2-2; the D is unclear. The CDR3 consists of 14 residues. Looked up from germline, CDR1 is MGHDK and CDR2 is SYGVNS. The V end lost 5 bases, the J end lost 2 bases, and 9 bases lay between the germline ends. The CDR3 loop is CASSYSVNTGELFF. Written as DNA, the CDR3 is TGTGCCAGCAGTTACAGTGTTAACACCGGGGAGCTGTTTTTT.

The J gene is TRBJ1-2, the V gene TRBV25-1; D is undetermined. The CDR3 sequence is 15 residues long. CDR1 and CDR2 (germline): MGHDK, SYGVNS. V was shortened by 3 bases and J by 2 bases, with 13 bases between the two germline ends. The CDR3 region is CASSDPTGGNYGYTF. The CDR3 DNA reads TGTGCCAGCAGTGATCCCACTGGAGGGAACTATGGCTACACCTTC.

This clone was picked up a small number of times. The V gene is TRBV2, the J gene TRBJ1-5; perhaps TRBD1 as D (5 bases). V gave up 3 bases and J gave up 7 bases, with 10 bases separating them. Germline V gene sequence: CDR1 SNHLY, CDR2 FYNNEI. The CDR3 consists of 13 residues. Written as DNA, the CDR3 is TGTGCCAGCAGTGACAGGGAGGAACAGCCCCAGCATTTT. Translating gives CASSDREEQPQHF.